The 23 T cell receptor beta chains below come from one sample, sequenced in a study of cytomegalovirus exposure and HLA in healthy donors. Primers for the PCR totalled 60 Vbeta and 13 Jbeta. The repertoire was sequenced with immunoSEQ multiplex PCR; TCRdb's copy has only in-frame clones and lacks some. In the table there are around 170,000 clones, around three quarters of which are singletons. Material: PBMCs. The receptors here all came from a woman between 25 and 40 years old in good health and CMV-seronegative.

The chain couples TRBV6-5 to TRBJ1-2; the D is unclear. The CDR3 has 15 amino acids. Between the trimmed V and J ends, which lost 8 bases and 6 bases, there was a span of 22 bases. Germline CDR1 reads MNHEY; CDR2 reads SVGAGI. CDR3 protein: CASRRLTPGKDGYTF. CDR3 coding DNA: TGTGCCAGCCGAAGACTGACCCCGGGAAAGGATGGCTACACCTTC.

Comment on this clone: This CDR3 is also generated by other DNA sequences in the sample. The V call is TRBV5-1, the J call TRBJ2-7, with D hard to call. The CDR3 extends over 11 amino acids. The germline CDR1 and CDR2 sequences are SGHRS and YFSETQ. Trimming shortened V by 3 bases and J by 3 bases, and 4 bases separated the two germline ends. CDR3 bases: TGCGCCAGCAGCTCCAACTACGAGCAGTACTTC. Amino acid sequence: CASSSNYEQYF. The whole variable domain, remainder taken from reference TRBV5-1 and TRBJ2-7, is KAGVTQTPRYLIKTRGQQVTLSCSPISGHRSVSWYQQTPGQGLQFLFEYFSETQRNKGNFPGRFSGRQFSNSRSEMNVSTLELGDSALYLCASSSNYEQYFGPGTRLTVT.

The V gene is TRBV12-5, the J gene TRBJ2-3; D perhaps matches TRBD2 (6 bases). CDR1 is LGHNT, CDR2 FRNRAP, per germline. The CDR3 runs 13 residues. V shed 1 base and J shed 9 bases, with 11 bases lying between them. This CDR3 is CASGLAGVDTQYF. CDR3 coding DNA: TGTGCTAGTGGTTTGGCGGGGGTCGACACGCAGTATTTT. The full variable domain, rest sourced from reference TRBV12-5 and TRBJ2-3, is DARVTQTPRHKVTEMGQEVTMRCQPILGHNTVFWYRQTMMQGLELLAYFRNRAPLDDSGMPKDRFSAEMPDATLATLKIQPSEPRDSAVYFCASGLAGVDTQYFGPGTRLTVL.

This clone was recorded a few times. The chain joins TRBV11-2 to TRBJ2-1; perhaps TRBD1 as D (5 bases). Trimming left V 5 bases short and J 3 bases short, with 14 bases between. The CDR3 length is 15 residues. From germline, CDR1 is SGHAT and CDR2 FQNNGV. Here the CDR3 reads CASSDRVRGYNEQFF. The CDR3 coding sequence is TGTGCCAGCAGCGACCGGGTTAGGGGCTACAATGAGCAGTTCTTC.

The CDR3 loop is CASSQDSRGSSGANVLTF. The CDR3 nucleotides read TGCGCCAGCAGCCAAGATTCCAGGGGCTCATCTGGGGCCAACGTCCTGACTTTC. This chain connects TRBV4-3 to TRBJ2-6; possible D gene TRBD1, 6 bases. Germline CDR1 LGHNA, CDR2 YSLEER. CDR3 length: 18 amino acids. V lost 0 bases and J 1 base, leaving 13 bases between the germline ends.

The chain has TRBV19 and TRBJ1-1, with D maybe TRBD1 (5 bases). The CDR3 has 15 residues. Deletions cut 0 bases from V and 1 base from J, with 9 bases between. Looked up from germline, CDR1 is LNHDA and CDR2 is SQIVND (reference sequence). DNA of the CDR3: TGTGCCAGTAGTATAGACCGGACACCGAACACTGAAGCTTTCTTT. Protein sequence: CASSIDRTPNTEAFF. Together with reference TRBV19 and TRBJ1-1, the CDR3 gives the full variable domain: DGGITQSPKYLFRKEGQNVTLSCEQNLNHDAMYWYRQDPGQGLRLIYYSQIVNDFQKGDIAEGYSVSREKKESFPLTVTSAQKNPTAFYLCASSIDRTPNTEAFFGQGTRLTVV.

The chain carries TRBV7-2 and TRBJ2-3, with 8 bases that match TRBD1. The CDR3 extends over 14 amino acids. Germline assignment: CDR1 SGHTA and CDR2 FQGNSA. Germline trimming cut 3 bases from V and 4 bases from J; bases unmatched to any gene: 3. The CDR3 sequence: CASSLDRAADTQYF. The CDR3 coding sequence is TGTGCCAGCAGCTTGGACAGGGCGGCAGATACGCAGTATTTT.

The rearrangement links TRBV19 to TRBJ2-3, with TRBD2 as a possible D gene (5 bases). The CDR3 extends over 16 amino acids. Per germline, CDR1 LNHDA and CDR2 SQIVND (reference sequence). Trimming cost V 6 bases and J 0 bases, with 16 bases left between them. CDR3 loop: CASSLGLFTSTDTQYF. The CDR3 bases are TGTGCCAGTAGCCTCGGACTTTTCACCAGCACAGATACGCAGTATTTT. Full variable domain (rest looked up from reference TRBV19 and TRBJ2-3): DGGITQSPKYLFRKEGQNVTLSCEQNLNHDAMYWYRQDPGQGLRLIYYSQIVNDFQKGDIAEGYSVSREKKESFPLTVTSAQKNPTAFYLCASSLGLFTSTDTQYFGPGTRLTVL.

This clone was picked up a small number of times. The V call is TRBV30, the J call TRBJ1-2; the D gene is possibly TRBD1 (5 bases). This CDR3 has 14 residues. Germline V gene data show CDR1 as GTSNPN and CDR2 as SVGIG (reference sequence). Trimming pared 7 bases from V and 7 bases from J, leaving 22 bases between. This CDR3 reads CASLKWRTGGGYTF. The CDR3 nucleotides read TGTGCCTCCCTTAAATGGCGAACCGGGGGTGGCTACACCTTC.

This chain's CDR3 is CASSLSSRPRETQYF. As DNA, the CDR3 is TGTGCCAGCAGCTTGTCCTCGCGCCCTCGGGAGACCCAGTACTTC. J is TRBJ2-5 and V is TRBV7-3, with unresolved D. Per the germline V gene, CDR1 is SGHTA and CDR2 is FQGTGA. CDR3 length: 15 residues. V lost 3 bases and J 5 bases, leaving 16 bases between the germline ends.

The chain is built from TRBV2 and TRBJ2-5, with 9 bases identical to TRBD1. This CDR3 comprises 14 residues. CDR1 is SNHLY, CDR2 FYNNEI, per germline. The J segment lost 5 bases and the V segment lost 4 bases, leaving 5 bases of the junction unmatched. CDR3 amino acids: CASSAYRGRETQYF. The CDR3 DNA sequence: TGTGCCAGCAGTGCCTACAGGGGGCGGGAGACCCAGTACTTC.

The V call is TRBV6-1, the J call TRBJ2-3, with D tentatively TRBD1 (6 bases). The V and J ends lost 2 bases and 1 base respectively, with 10 bases between them. This CDR3 spans 15 amino acids. Looked up from germline, CDR1 is MNHNS and CDR2 is SASEGT. In nucleotides, the CDR3 is TGTGCCAGCAGTGAAACGCAGGGGCGCACAGATACGCAGTATTTT. Translating gives CASSETQGRTDTQYF.

The gene calls are TRBV2 and TRBJ1-2; 9 bases agree with TRBD1. Germline V gene data show CDR1 as SNHLY and CDR2 as FYNNEI. V gave up 7 bases and J gave up 8 bases; unmatched junction bases: 5. This CDR3 is built from 12 residues. CDR3 sequence reads: CASKGTGNGYTF. The CDR3 nucleotides are TGTGCCAGCAAGGGGACAGGGAACGGCTACACCTTC.

Only one count was recorded for this clone. The chain joins TRBV6-5 to TRBJ1-1; D not certain. The CDR3 consists of 15 residues. V was trimmed by 0 bases and J by 1 base, leaving 9 bases between them. Germline V gives CDR1 MNHEY, CDR2 SVGAGI. CDR3 sequence (DNA): TGTGCCAGCAGTTACTCGAGAAGCGGGAACACTGAAGCTTTCTTT. As protein: CASSYSRSGNTEAFF.

V usage is TRBV7-6 and J usage is TRBJ2-2, with 8 bases fitting TRBD2. V lost 5 bases to trimming and J lost 4 bases; unmatched junction nucleotides: 15. The CDR3 is 18 amino acids. Looked up from germline, CDR1 is SGHVS and CDR2 is FNYEAQ. This chain's CDR3 is CASSHRGRGDPATGELFF. The CDR3 DNA follows: TGTGCCAGCAGCCACCGAGGGCGGGGGGACCCCGCCACCGGGGAGCTGTTTTTT. The full variable domain, in which reference TRBV7-6 and TRBJ2-2 provide the parts outside the CDR3, is GAGVSQSPRYKVTKRGQDVALRCDPISGHVSLYWYRQALGQGPEFLTYFNYEAQQDKSGLPNDRFSAERPEGSISTLTIQRTEQRDSAMYRCASSHRGRGDPATGELFFGEGSRLTVL.

The chain joins TRBV5-6 to TRBJ1-2; D is unresolved. The CDR3 is 15 residues long. Germline V lookup: CDR1 SGHDT, CDR2 YYEEEE. The ends were cut back, 0 bases at V and 5 bases at J, with 14 bases in the middle. This CDR3 is CASSLAGSTPYGYTF. The CDR3, as DNA: TGTGCCAGCAGCTTGGCAGGCTCAACACCTTATGGCTACACCTTC.

This clone was detected only a few times. The rearrangement links TRBV7-6 to TRBJ2-5, with 7 nucleotides matching TRBD1. This CDR3 region has 15 residues. Germline trimming cut 1 base from V and 4 bases from J; bases unmatched to any gene: 6. Germline V gene lookup returns CDR1 SGHVS and CDR2 FNYEAQ. The CDR3, as DNA: TGTGCCAGCAGCTTAGGAGGGGGCCGGGCAGAGACCCAGTACTTC. Encoded protein: CASSLGGGRAETQYF.

The chain couples TRBV7-9 to TRBJ2-1, with D possibly TRBD2 on 6 matching bases. CDR3 length: 13 residues. From germline, CDR1 is SEHNR and CDR2 FQNEAQ (reference sequence). Trimming cost V 3 bases and J 9 bases, with 12 bases left between them. The CDR3 reads CASSFTSNGEQFF. CDR3 bases: TGTGCCAGCAGCTTCACTAGCAACGGTGAGCAGTTCTTC. Filled out from reference TRBV7-9 and TRBJ2-1, the complete variable domain reads DTGVSQNPRHKITKRGQNVTFRCDPISEHNRLYWYRQTLGQGPEFLTYFQNEAQLEKSRLLSDRFSAERPKGSFSTLEIQRTEQGDSAMYLCASSFTSNGEQFFGPGTRLTVL.

The V gene is TRBV5-1, the J gene TRBJ1-1; tentative D call: TRBD1 (6 bases). The CDR3 runs 15 residues. Trimming shortened V by 0 bases and J by 3 bases, and 12 bases separated the two germline ends. CDR1 SGHRS and CDR2 YFSETQ come from the germline V gene. The CDR3 sequence: CASSLDGQRDTEAFF. As DNA, the CDR3 is TGCGCCAGCAGCTTGGATGGACAGAGGGACACTGAAGCTTTCTTT.

This chain connects TRBV6-1 to TRBJ2-4; TRBD1 matches 9 bases. Germline V gene lookup returns CDR1 MNHNS and CDR2 SASEGT. J gave up 6 bases and V 7 bases, and 4 bases lay outside the gene matches. The CDR3 contains 13 residues. CDR3 nucleotides: TGTGCCAGCATACAGGGGGCCGGAAACATTCAGTACTTC. This gives the protein CASIQGAGNIQYF.

The chain links TRBV11-3 to TRBJ2-3; 7 positions agree with TRBD1. J lost 2 bases, V lost 5 bases, and 7 bases had no gene match. Germline V gene lookup returns CDR1 SGHNT and CDR2 YENEEA. The CDR3 consists of 15 residues. The chain's CDR3 is CASSAQGTHTDTQYF. The CDR3 DNA sequence: TGTGCCAGCAGCGCACAGGGGACCCACACAGATACGCAGTATTTT. The variable domain in full, completed from reference TRBV11-3 and TRBJ2-3, reads EAGVVQSPRYKIIEKKQPVAFWCNPISGHNTLYWYLQNLGQGPELLIRYENEEAVDDSQLPKDRFSAERLKGVDSTLKIQPAELGDSAVYLCASSAQGTHTDTQYFGPGTRLTVL.

The rearrangement joins TRBV27 to TRBJ1-2; weak D call: TRBD1 (6 bases). The CDR3 loop spans 13 amino acids. CDR1 is MNHEY, CDR2 SMNVEV, per germline (reference sequence). Trimming took off 4 bases at V and 8 bases at J, with 14 bases between the two ends. The CDR3 sequence: CASSSQGKRGYTF. As DNA, the CDR3 is TGTGCCAGCAGTTCTCAGGGGAAACGGGGCTACACCTTC.

The rearrangement joins TRBV7-6 to TRBJ1-1, with 7 bases fitting TRBD1. The CDR3 covers 15 residues. Trimming at V came to 5 bases and at J to 0 bases, leaving 6 bases not matched to a gene. Germline V gene data show CDR1 as SGHVS and CDR2 as FNYEAQ. This CDR3 reads CASSPTGTVNTEAFF. CDR3 coding DNA: TGTGCCAGCAGCCCAACCGGGACAGTGAACACTGAAGCTTTCTTT.